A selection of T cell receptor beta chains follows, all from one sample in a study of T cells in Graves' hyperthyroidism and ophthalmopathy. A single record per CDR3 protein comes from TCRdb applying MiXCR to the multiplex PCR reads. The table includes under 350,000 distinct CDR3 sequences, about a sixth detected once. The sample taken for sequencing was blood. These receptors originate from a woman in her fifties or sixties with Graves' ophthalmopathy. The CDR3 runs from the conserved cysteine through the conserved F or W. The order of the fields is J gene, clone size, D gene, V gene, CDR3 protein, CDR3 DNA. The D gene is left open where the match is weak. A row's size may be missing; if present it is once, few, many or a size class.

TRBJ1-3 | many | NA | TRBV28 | CASSLAATGNTIYF | TGTGCCAGCAGTTTAGCGGCAACTGGAAACACCATATATTTT
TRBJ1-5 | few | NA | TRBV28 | CASSLRRDHSNQPQHF | TGTGCCAGCAGTTTACGCCGGGACCATAGCAATCAGCCCCAGCATTTT
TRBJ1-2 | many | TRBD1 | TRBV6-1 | CASSPSRDRGLGGYTF | TGTGCCAGCAGTCCATCCCGGGACAGGGGGCTGGGAGGCTACACCTTC
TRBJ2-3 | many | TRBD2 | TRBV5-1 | CASSQDLAGGPSDTQYF | TGCGCCAGCAGCCAGGATTTAGCGGGAGGGCCTTCAGATACGCAGTATTTT
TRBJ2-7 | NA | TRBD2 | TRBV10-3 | CASGLAGGYEQYF | TGTGCCAGCGGCTTAGCGGGAGGTTACGAGCAGTACTTC
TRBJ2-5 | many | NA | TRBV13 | CASSLGLEREVMIGETQYF | TGTGCCAGCAGCTTAGGCCTCGAAAGGGAGGTGATGATCGGAGAGACCCAGTACTTC
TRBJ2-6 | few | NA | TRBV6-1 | CASSPQGPLPGSGANVLTF | TGTGCCAGCTCACCACAGGGACCTCTTCCTGGCTCTGGGGCCAACGTCCTGACTTTC
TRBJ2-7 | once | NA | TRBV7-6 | CASSLGPRGPYEQYF | TGTGCCAGCAGCTTAGGGCCTAGAGGCCCCTACGAGCAGTACTTC
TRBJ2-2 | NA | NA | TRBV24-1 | CATSDFHNTGELFF | TGTGCCACCAGTGATTTTCACAACACCGGGGAGCTGTTTTTT
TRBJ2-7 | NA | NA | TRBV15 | CATSRDSASDPYEQYF | TGTGCCACCAGCAGAGATTCCGCGAGCGACCCCTACGAGCAGTACTTC
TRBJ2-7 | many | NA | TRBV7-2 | CASSLYSTAPREQYF | TGTGCCAGCAGCTTATATTCTACGGCCCCTAGGGAGCAGTACTTC
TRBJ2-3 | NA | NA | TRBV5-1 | CASSPLGTSTDTQYF | TGCGCCAGCAGCCCCCTAGGGACTAGCACAGATACGCAGTATTTT
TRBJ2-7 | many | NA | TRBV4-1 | CASSQAEESYEQYF | TGCGCCAGCAGCCAAGCCGAGGAATCCTACGAGCAGTACTTC
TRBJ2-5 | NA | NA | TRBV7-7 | CASSSGRGAVGETQYF | TGTGCCAGCAGCTCGGGAAGGGGGGCAGTAGGAGAGACCCAGTACTTC
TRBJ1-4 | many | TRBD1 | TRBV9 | CASSVGLGQGNEKLFF | TGTGCCAGCAGCGTAGGCTTGGGACAGGGGAATGAAAAACTGTTTTTT
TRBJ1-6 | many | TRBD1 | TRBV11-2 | CASRTGNRGNSPLHF | TGTGCCAGCAGGACGGGAAACAGGGGTAATTCACCCCTCCACTTT
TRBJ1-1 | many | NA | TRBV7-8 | CASSLAVGNTEAFF | TGTGCCAGCAGCTTAGCGGTAGGGAACACTGAAGCTTTCTTT
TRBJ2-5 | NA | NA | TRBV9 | CASSVGAVQETQYF | TGTGCCAGCAGCGTAGGCGCCGTTCAAGAGACCCAGTACTTC
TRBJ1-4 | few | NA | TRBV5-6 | CASSLGGGGGEKLFF | TGTGCCAGCAGCTTGGGGGGGGGAGGTGGCGAAAAACTGTTTTTT
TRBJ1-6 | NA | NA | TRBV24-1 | CATSDLAGTLHF | TGTGCCACCAGTGATTTAGCCGGGACCCTCCACTTT
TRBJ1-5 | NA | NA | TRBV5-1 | CASSLDGGLEQPQHF | TGCGCCAGCAGCTTGGACGGTGGGCTTGAACAGCCCCAGCATTTT
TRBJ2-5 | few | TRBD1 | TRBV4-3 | CASSQVRIGDRGETQYF | TGCGCCAGCAGCCAAGTGCGCATAGGGGACAGGGGCGAGACCCAGTACTTC
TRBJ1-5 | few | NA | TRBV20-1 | CSAKEGHGGQPQHF | TGCAGTGCCAAGGAGGGGCACGGCGGTCAGCCCCAGCATTTT
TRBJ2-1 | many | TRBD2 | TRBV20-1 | CSAFDGRDIDEQFF | TGCAGTGCATTCGACGGGAGGGATATAGATGAGCAGTTCTTC
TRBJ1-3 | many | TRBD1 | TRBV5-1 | CASSGAGTGSGNTIYF | TGCGCCAGCAGCGGAGCCGGGACAGGGTCTGGAAACACCATATATTTT
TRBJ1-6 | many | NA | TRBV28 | CASSLSVHLDSPLHF | TGTGCCAGCAGTTTGAGCGTTCATTTGGATTCACCCCTCCACTTT
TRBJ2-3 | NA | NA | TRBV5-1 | CAGSGLPDTQYF | TGCGCCGGCAGCGGACTGCCCGATACGCAGTATTTT
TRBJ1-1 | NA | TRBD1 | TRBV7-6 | CASSSPRTGVGGTEAFF | TGTGCCAGCAGCTCCCCTAGGACAGGGGTCGGCGGCACTGAAGCTTTCTTT
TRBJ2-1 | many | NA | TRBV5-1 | CASSLRWGAGNEQFF | TGCGCCAGCAGCTTGCGCTGGGGCGCGGGGAATGAGCAGTTCTTC
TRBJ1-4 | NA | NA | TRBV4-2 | CASSQDTVRGNEKLFF | TGTGCCAGCAGCCAAGATACGGTCAGGGGCAATGAAAAACTGTTTTTT
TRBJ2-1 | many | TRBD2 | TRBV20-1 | CSARDPLAGGPYNEQFF | TGCAGTGCTAGAGACCCCCTAGCGGGGGGACCCTACAATGAGCAGTTCTTC
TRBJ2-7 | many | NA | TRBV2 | CASSETGLSEQYF | TGTGCCAGCAGTGAAACAGGGTTAAGCGAGCAGTACTTC
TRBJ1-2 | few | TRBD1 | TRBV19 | CASSIFDRDGYTF | TGTGCCAGTAGTATATTCGACAGGGATGGCTACACCTTC
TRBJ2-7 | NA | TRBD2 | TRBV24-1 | CATSDPTTSSYEQYF | TGTGCCACCAGTGATCCTACGACTAGCAGCTACGAGCAGTACTTC
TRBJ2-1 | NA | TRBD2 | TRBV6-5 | CASSYSPSGGYNEQFF | TGTGCCAGCAGTTACTCGCCTAGCGGGGGGTACAATGAGCAGTTCTTC
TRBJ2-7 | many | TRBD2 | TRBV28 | CASSTSGSFFYEQYF | TGTGCCAGCAGCACCAGCGGGAGTTTTTTCTACGAGCAGTACTTC
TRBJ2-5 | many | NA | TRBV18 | CASSPTNQETQYF | TGTGCCAGCTCACCAACAAATCAAGAGACCCAGTACTTC
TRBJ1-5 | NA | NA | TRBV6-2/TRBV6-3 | CASSKTNSNQPQHF | TGTGCCAGCAGCAAGACAAATAGCAATCAGCCCCAGCATTTT
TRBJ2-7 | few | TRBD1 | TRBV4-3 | CASSQTGQDLYEQYF | TGCGCCAGCAGCCAGACAGGACAGGACCTCTACGAGCAGTACTTC
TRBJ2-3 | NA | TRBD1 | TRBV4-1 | CASSLRTGRADTQYF | TGCGCCAGCAGCCTAAGGACAGGAAGGGCAGATACGCAGTATTTT
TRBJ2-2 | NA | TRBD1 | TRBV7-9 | CASSRQGVTGELYF | TGTGCCAGCAGCCGACAGGGGGTCACCGGGGAGCTGTACTTC
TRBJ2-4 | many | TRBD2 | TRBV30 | CAWSVGTNVNIQYF | TGTGCCTGGAGTGTGGGGACTAACGTAAACATTCAGTACTTC
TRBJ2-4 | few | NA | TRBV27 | CAGSATRDTTGKNIQYF | TGTGCCGGCAGTGCAACCCGGGATACTACTGGCAAAAACATTCAGTACTTC
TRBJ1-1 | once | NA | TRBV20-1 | CSARDMQGNTEAFF | TGCAGTGCTAGAGATATGCAGGGGAACACTGAAGCTTTCTTT
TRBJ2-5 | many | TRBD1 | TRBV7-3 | CASSQGQGETQYF | TGTGCCAGCAGCCAAGGACAGGGAGAGACCCAGTACTTC
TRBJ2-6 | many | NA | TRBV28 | CASGLSGANVLTF | TGTGCCAGCGGGTTATCGGGGGCCAACGTCCTGACTTTC
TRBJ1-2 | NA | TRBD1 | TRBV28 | CASRDTGVPNYGYTF | TGTGCCAGCAGAGATACAGGGGTCCCTAACTATGGCTACACCTTC
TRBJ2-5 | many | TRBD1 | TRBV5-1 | CASTPGQGRQETQYF | TGCGCCAGCACCCCGGGACAGGGAAGACAAGAGACCCAGTACTTC
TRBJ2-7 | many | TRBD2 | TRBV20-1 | CSARGGREFNEQYF | TGCAGTGCCCGCGGGGGGCGGGAGTTCAACGAGCAGTACTTC
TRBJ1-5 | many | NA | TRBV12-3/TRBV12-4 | CASSLSRRQGPQHF | TGTGCCAGCAGTTTATCACGGCGGCAAGGGCCCCAGCATTTT
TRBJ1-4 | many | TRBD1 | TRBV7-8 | CASSLRPPGGIATNEKLFF | TGTGCCAGCAGCTTAAGGCCGCCAGGGGGTATCGCAACTAATGAAAAACTGTTTTTT
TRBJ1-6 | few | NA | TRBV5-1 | CASSLRQENSPLHF | TGCGCCAGCAGCTTAAGACAGGAGAATTCACCCCTCCACTTT